This TCR beta chain was sequenced during a study of blood T cell repertoires in COVID-19. At the level of the study: Whether acute or convalescent, the COVID-19 samples came from the United States, Italy and Spain. PBMCs, B-cell-depleted T cells, or T cells provided the cDNA or gDNA that made up the material.

The CDR3 sequence is 13 residues long. The germline gives CDR1 KGHSH, CDR2 LQKENI. Trimming took off 2 bases at V and 10 bases at J, with 9 bases between the two ends. Sequencing was performed with immunoSEQ multiplex PCR; in TCRdb, only in-frame clones are kept and a portion is missing. The table shows more than 95,000 clones, with about 91% occurring only once. This sequence joins TRBV18 and TRBJ1-6; D unresolved. Material for sequencing was peripheral blood. This TCR was recovered from a human donor in a cohort sampled during active COVID-19. The CDR3 protein is CASSPGLESPLHF. CDR3 nucleotides: TGTGCCAGCTCACCAGGGCTGGAATCACCCCTCCACTTT.